This T cell receptor (beta chain) derives from a study of radiation and T cells in renal cell carcinoma (TCRdb year 2020). Looking at the study overall: The samples were obtained from a clinical trial, where primary renal cell carcinomas were treated with 15 Gy stereotactic body radiation therapy and then removed by nephrectomy 4 weeks afterward. In total, approximately 55 samples, comprising 25 or so tumors and some 27 peripheral blood samples, were subjected to TCR beta sequencing. In the 53 samples combined, some 4,000,000 unique CDR3 nucleotide sequences were found, encoding roughly 3,000,000 unique CDR3 amino acid sequences.

The sample's time point label, decoded: baseline pretreatment blood. This sample's treatment or condition label indicates: 15 Gy SBRT to primary tumor, nephrectomy 4 weeks later. Serial peripheral blood from radiation-treated patients was sampled at baseline, 2 weeks and 4 weeks after SBRT to track tumor-enriched clonotypes. Every patient had renal cell carcinoma of clear cell pathology. The QIAamp DNA Blood Mini Kit (Qiagen) was used to prepare genomic DNA for TCR sequencing. The analyses included only samples that passed all quality control checks. Study-wide conclusions, independent of this receptor: In blood, the top tumor clonotypes increased between baseline and 2 weeks post-radiation and then shrank by 4 weeks, which suggests that tumor-resident clones expanded only transiently. Dynamics of the blood repertoire were not tracked past 4 weeks after treatment. The single-armed trial design could not address effects of radiation dose or scheduling on the TCR repertoire. Because no pretreatment tumor biopsies were available, whether clonotypes were present in the tumor at baseline could not be determined.

Taken from cysteine to phenylalanine, the CDR3 has 16 residues. Only CDR3 DNA is held: 48 bases, read in frame from base 1. Unmatched junction bases come to 13, with V trimmed by 4 bases and J by 4 bases. CDR1 and CDR2 were assigned from the germline V gene (reference sequence) as GTSNPN and SVGIG. TCR beta libraries were generated from genomic DNA with the immunoSEQ kit, following the manufacturer's recommendations. For library preparation, a first multiplex PCR was performed with proprietary primers, followed by a second PCR in which unique barcodes were added, and bead cleanups were performed after each round. A positive control reaction and a negative control reaction, both provided in the kit, were run with every batch of samples. The final libraries were assessed on an Agilent 4200 TapeStation D1000 ScreenTape, pooled by volume, and quantified by qPCR. Sequencing was performed on an Illumina NextSeq500 with a MidOutput 150-cycle cartridge, and 156 Read1 and 15 Index1 cycles were run with kit custom primers. The pooled library was loaded at roughly 0.98 pM with an approximately 20% PhiX control spike-in. Regarding the original processing steps: The vendor-processed data were analyzed in R, and a clonotype was defined as all T cells that share the same CDR3 nucleotide sequence. In the clone abundance analyses, frequencies were normalized to the 10,000 most abundant clones in each sample. Public T cell clones, which averaged fewer than five per sample, were excluded before analysis. A difference in abundance of at least 32-fold between compartments was used to define tumor-enriched and baseline blood-enriched clonotypes. A beta-binomial differential abundance model was applied to find clonotypes that expanded or contracted between blood time points. Tumor-blood repertoire similarity was measured with the Baroni-Urbani and Buser coefficient, and group comparisons used two-tailed Wilcoxon tests in R. TCRdb retrieved this table from immuneACCESS and kept in-frame rearrangements only. Not all clones are present; in checked studies, unresolved V genes account for under half, and no reason is known for the remainder. V and J calls and clone size come straight from that table; D and trimming were deduced from the DNA. This sample lists approximately 100,000 clones; 75% to 90% were detected once. The ten top clones hold over 6% of the sample.

This clone occurred once. Its recognized antigen is unknown. Base qualities are missing; no much larger clone stands one base away. Here the sequenced sample was blood, taken from a patient whose treatment included radiotherapy and nephrectomy. Here the chain combines TRBV30 and TRBJ2-1, and 7 bases in between align with TRBD2. The receptor's source is a man aged 50 to 59 with renal cell carcinoma. The DNA sequence is given as TGTGCCTGGACCCCTGGGCGAGCGGGGAGTTACAATGAGCAGTTCTTC. It translates to CAWTPGRAGSYNEQFF.